This TCR beta chain was identified in a study of T-cell memory formation after mild COVID-19. Researchers used 5'RACE with constant-segment primers to make TCR alpha and TCR beta cDNA libraries that carry sample barcodes and UMIs. TCRdb reprocessed the 5' RACE reads with MiXCR, giving one entry per CDR3 protein. There are around 400,000 distinct CDR3 sequences in the sample; 24% occur only once, and roughly 8.9% lies in the top ten. What was sequenced was PBMCs or a T cell subset sorted from them (not recorded which). This receptor was obtained from an adult woman who had mild COVID-19 (a few samples of this study predate the infection). Cell type and time point are not known.

CDR3 region: CASSGGTGLTGELFF. The DNA of the CDR3 is TGTGCCAGCAGTGGAGGGACAGGGCTTACCGGGGAGCTGTTTTTT. The chain has TRBV6-1 and TRBJ2-2, with 9 bases fitting TRBD1. Germline V gene sequence: CDR1 MNHNS, CDR2 SASEGT. J was trimmed by 5 bases and V by 4 bases; bases with no gene match: 5. The CDR3 covers 15 residues.